This TCR beta chain was documented in a study of regulatory T cells in long-lasting Graves disease (dated by TCRdb to the early 2020s). About the full investigation: Persistent Graves' disease meant more than 5 years of antithyroid drug treatment with TSH receptor autoantibodies that stayed positive. The study took place in China and was registered as a clinical trial. Patients with persistent Graves' disease were compared with patients with newly diagnosed Graves' disease using TCR sequencing and RNA sequencing of peripheral blood. In the clinical cohort, patients with persistent Graves' disease had used antithyroid drugs for an average of roughly 10 years. A total of around 35 samples underwent TCR sequencing, from some 13 patients with persistent Graves' disease and around 20 patients with newly diagnosed Graves' disease.

The library relied on multiplex PCR. The sequencer was an Illumina HiSeq 4000. CDR3 regions were amplified by Arm-PCR with iRepertoire HTBI primers to construct TCR beta libraries. PCR products were gel purified before sequencing. Per the authors' processing: Gene usage analysis of CDR3 amino acid clonotypes relied on the roughly 58 TRBV and 14 TRBJ segments identified across samples. COPE and FqMerger were used to merge the filtered high-quality paired reads into contigs. Contigs were aligned with BLAST to IMGT TRBV, TRBD and TRBJ reference genes, and CDR3 was defined per IMGT. Any clonotype with a frequency above 0.1% was classified as a highly expanded clone. Repertoire diversity was measured by Shannon entropy, and V-J evenness by the Gini coefficient. Clonotypes shared by more than one individual were considered public. TCRdb trimmed the raw reads at Q25, called clones with MiXCR and kept productive beta chains. Under each unique CDR3 protein, matching rows form one entry showing the most common genes and DNA. The authors' filters were not applied to this entry. Here the sample has about 290,000 distinct CDR3 sequences; 20% to 25% occur a single time. The ten largest clones capture roughly 56% of the sample.

Reading the label with the study, this specimen's time point is: persistent/refractory GD, antithyroid drugs over 5 years with positive TRAb. RNA was extracted from PBMCs in TRIzol for both TCR sequencing and RNA sequencing. Graves' disease was diagnosed according to American Thyroid Association guidelines. The patients came from an endocrinology department in Xi'an, China. Each patient gave roughly 10 milliliters of peripheral blood, collected in an EDTA anticoagulant tube. Ficoll Paque Plus density gradient separation was used to isolate PBMCs, and no further T cell sorting was performed. An Agilent 2100 Bioanalyzer and agarose gel were used to check RNA quality, and a NanoDrop 2000 was used to measure RNA concentration. Beyond this particular receptor, the publication reports: The authors noted that the small sample size was a limitation that may lower accuracy. A larger number of public clonotypes was shared among persistent patients (around 2,500) than among newly diagnosed patients (more than 850). Sequencing and analysis were limited to the TCR beta chain. Peripheral blood alone was examined, since thyroid tissue, which constituted the primary lesion, could not be accessed. Compared with newly diagnosed patients, patients with persistent Graves' disease had lower TCR Shannon entropy and fewer highly expanded clones, which suggests clonal expansion.

This clonotype has ten or more counts. Its target antigen remains unknown. The input lacks base qualities; no much larger clone sits a single base away. The sequences come from peripheral blood mononuclear cells (PBMCs), collected when the disease was refractory, from a patient treated with antithyroid drugs. This TCR came from a female donor with Graves disease.

The CDR3: CSARSNRYTEAFF. In nucleotides, the sequence is TGCAGTGCTAGAAGTAACAGGTACACTGAAGCTTTCTTT. The rearrangement joined TRBV20-1 to TRBJ1-1; TRBD1 might be the D gene, on 5 matching bases. V and J lose 2 bases and 3 bases, and a span of 10 bases separates them. Based on the germline V gene (reference sequence), the CDR1 and CDR2 sequences are DFQATT and SNEGSKA. The CDR3 contains 13 residues, cysteine and phenylalanine counted. Just the 39-base CDR3 DNA is kept, in frame starting at base 1.